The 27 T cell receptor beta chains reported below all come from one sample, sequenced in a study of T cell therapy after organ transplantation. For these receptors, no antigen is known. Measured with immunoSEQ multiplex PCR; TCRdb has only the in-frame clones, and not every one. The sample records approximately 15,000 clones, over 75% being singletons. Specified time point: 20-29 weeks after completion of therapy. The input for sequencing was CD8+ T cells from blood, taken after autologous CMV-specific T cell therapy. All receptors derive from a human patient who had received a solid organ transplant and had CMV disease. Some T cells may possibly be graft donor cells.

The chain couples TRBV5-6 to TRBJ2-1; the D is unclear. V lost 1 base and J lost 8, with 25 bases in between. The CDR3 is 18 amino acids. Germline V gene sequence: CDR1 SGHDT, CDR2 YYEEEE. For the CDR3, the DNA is TGTGCCAGCAGCTTGACCGATAGGGAAACCCGTCCTGGCCATGAGCAGTTCTTC. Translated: CASSLTDRETRPGHEQFF.

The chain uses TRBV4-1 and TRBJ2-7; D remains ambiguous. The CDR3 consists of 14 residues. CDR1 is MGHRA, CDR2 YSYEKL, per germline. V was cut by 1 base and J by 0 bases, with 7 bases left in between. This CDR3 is CASSQGASSYEQYF. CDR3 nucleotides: TGCGCCAGCAGCCAAGGTGCGAGCTCCTACGAGCAGTACTTC.

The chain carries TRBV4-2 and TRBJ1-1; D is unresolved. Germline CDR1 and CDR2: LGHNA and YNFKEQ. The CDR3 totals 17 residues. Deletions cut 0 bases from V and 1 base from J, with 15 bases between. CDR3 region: CASSQDTFNLGNTEAFF. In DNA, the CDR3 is TGTGCCAGCAGCCAAGATACCTTCAACTTGGGGAACACTGAAGCTTTCTTT.

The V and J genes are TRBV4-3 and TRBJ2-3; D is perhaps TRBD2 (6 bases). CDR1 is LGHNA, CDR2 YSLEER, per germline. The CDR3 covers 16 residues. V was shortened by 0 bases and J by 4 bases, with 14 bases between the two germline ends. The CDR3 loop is CASSQEEGGEADTQYF. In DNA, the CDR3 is TGCGCCAGCAGCCAAGAAGAGGGCGGGGAAGCAGATACGCAGTATTTT.

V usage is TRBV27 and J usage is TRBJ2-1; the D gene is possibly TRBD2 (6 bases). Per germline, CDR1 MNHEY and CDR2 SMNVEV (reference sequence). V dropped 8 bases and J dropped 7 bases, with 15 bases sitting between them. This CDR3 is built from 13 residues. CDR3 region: CASVGMGGNEQFF. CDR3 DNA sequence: TGTGCCAGCGTCGGAATGGGAGGAAATGAGCAGTTCTTC.

The CDR3 loop is CASSVSGANVLTF. The CDR3 bases are TGTGCCAGCAGTGTCTCTGGGGCCAACGTCCTGACTTTC. The chain couples TRBV27 to TRBJ2-6; D ambiguous. This CDR3 has 13 residues. Deletions cut 5 bases from V and 0 bases from J, with 2 bases between. Germline V gene lookup returns CDR1 MNHEY and CDR2 SMNVEV (reference sequence).

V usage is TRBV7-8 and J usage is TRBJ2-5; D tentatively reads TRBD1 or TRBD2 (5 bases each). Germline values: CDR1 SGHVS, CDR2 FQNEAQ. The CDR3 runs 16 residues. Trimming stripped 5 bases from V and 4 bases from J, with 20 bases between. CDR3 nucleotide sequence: TGTGCCAGCAGCCAAATTACCAATTCTGGGGGAGAGACCCAGTACTTC. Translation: CASSQITNSGGETQYF.

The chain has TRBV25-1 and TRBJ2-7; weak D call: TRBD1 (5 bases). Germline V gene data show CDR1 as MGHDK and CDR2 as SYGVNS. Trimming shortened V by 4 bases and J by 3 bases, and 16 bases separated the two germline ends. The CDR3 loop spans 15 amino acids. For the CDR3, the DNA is TGTGCCAGCAGTGTCCCAGGGTATGGGGACTACGAGCAGTACTTC. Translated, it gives CASSVPGYGDYEQYF.

Here the CDR3 DNA reads TGTGCCTTAACTTGGTCGGGAGGGTCCTATGGCTACACCTTC. Protein: CALTWSGGSYGYTF. The rearrangement joins TRBV30 to TRBJ1-2; D gene uncertain. The CDR3 covers 14 residues. Germline CDR1 reads GTSNPN; CDR2 reads SVGIG (reference sequence). Deletions cut 7 bases from V and 4 bases from J, with 19 bases between. Drawing the rest from reference TRBV30 and TRBJ1-2, the complete variable domain is SQTIHQWPATLVQPVGSPLSLECTVEGTSNPNLYWYRQAAGRGLQLLFYSVGIGQISSEVPQNLSASRPQDRQFILSSKKLLLSDSGFYLCALTWSGGSYGYTFGSGTRLTVV.

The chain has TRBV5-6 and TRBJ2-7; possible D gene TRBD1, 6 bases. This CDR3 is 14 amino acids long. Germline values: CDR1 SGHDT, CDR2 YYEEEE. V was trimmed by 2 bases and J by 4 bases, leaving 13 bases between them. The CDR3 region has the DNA TGTGCCAGCAGCTTTAGGGACATTCCTTACGAGCAGTACTTC. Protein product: CASSFRDIPYEQYF.

The CDR3 region is CASSLVRTSGSYEQYF. The CDR3, as DNA: TGTGCCAGCAGCTTAGTCCGGACTAGCGGGAGCTACGAGCAGTACTTC. V gene TRBV11-2 combines with J gene TRBJ2-7; 13 bases agree with TRBD2. The CDR3 spans 16 residues. V lost 1 base and J lost 3; bases outside the gene matches: 3. The V gene's germline CDR1 is SGHAT and CDR2 FQNNGV.

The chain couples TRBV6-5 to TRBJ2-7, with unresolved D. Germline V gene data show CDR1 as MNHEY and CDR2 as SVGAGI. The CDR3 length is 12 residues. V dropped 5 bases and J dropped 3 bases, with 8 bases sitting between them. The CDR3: CASSASVYEQYF. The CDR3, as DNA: TGTGCCAGCAGTGCCTCAGTCTACGAGCAGTACTTC.

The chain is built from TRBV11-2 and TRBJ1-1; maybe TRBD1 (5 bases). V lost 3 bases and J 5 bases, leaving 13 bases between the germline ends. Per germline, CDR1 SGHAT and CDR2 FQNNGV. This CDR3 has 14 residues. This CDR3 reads CASSFTGALTEAFF. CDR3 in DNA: TGTGCCAGCAGCTTCACAGGTGCGCTAACTGAAGCTTTCTTT.

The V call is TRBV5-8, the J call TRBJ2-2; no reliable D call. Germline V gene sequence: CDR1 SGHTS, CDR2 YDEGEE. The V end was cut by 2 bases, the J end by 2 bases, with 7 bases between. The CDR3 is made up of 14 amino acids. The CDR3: CASSFRVNTGELFF. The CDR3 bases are TGTGCCAGCAGCTTTAGGGTTAACACCGGGGAGCTGTTTTTT.

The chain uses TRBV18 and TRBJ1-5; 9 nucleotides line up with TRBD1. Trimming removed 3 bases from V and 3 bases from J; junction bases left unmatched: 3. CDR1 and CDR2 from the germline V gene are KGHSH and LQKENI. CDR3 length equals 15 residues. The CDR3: CASSPTGGFNQPQHF. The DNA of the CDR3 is TGTGCCAGCTCACCGACAGGGGGTTTCAATCAGCCCCAGCATTTT.

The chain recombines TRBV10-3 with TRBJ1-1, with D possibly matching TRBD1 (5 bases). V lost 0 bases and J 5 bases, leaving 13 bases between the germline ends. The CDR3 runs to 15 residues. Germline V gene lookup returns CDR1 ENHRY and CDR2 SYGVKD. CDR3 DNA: TGTGCCATCAGTGAGTCGAATCGGGGGTGGACTGAAGCTTTCTTT. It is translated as CAISESNRGWTEAFF.

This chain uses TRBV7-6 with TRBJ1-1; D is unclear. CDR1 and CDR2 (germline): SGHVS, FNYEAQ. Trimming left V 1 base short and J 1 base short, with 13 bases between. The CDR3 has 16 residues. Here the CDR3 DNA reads TGTGCCAGCAGCTTAGTCGAGTCCCCGGGGAACACTGAAGCTTTCTTT. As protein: CASSLVESPGNTEAFF.

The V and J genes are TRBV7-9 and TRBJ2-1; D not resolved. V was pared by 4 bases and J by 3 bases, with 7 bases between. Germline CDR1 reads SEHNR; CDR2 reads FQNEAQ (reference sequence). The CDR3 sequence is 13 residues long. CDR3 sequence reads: CASSYALYNEQFF. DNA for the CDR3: TGTGCCAGCAGCTATGCTCTCTACAATGAGCAGTTCTTC.

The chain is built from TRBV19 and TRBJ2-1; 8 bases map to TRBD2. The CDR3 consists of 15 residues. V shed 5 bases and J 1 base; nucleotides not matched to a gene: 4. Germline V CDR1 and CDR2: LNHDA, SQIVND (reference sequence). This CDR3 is CASSFAGGSYNEQFF. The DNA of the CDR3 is TGTGCCAGTAGTTTTGCGGGAGGTTCCTACAATGAGCAGTTCTTC.

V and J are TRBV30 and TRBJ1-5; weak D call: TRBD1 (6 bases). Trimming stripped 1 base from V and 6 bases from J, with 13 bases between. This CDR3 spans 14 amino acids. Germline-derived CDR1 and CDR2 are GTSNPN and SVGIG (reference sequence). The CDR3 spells CAWSDRASFQPQHF. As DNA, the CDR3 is TGTGCCTGGAGTGACAGGGCCAGCTTTCAGCCCCAGCATTTT.

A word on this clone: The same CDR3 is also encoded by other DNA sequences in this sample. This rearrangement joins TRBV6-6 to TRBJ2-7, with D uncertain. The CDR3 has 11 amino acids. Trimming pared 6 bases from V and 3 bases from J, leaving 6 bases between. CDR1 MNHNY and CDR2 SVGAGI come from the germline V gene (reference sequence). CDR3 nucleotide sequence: TGTGCCAGCAGCTTGGGCTACGAGCAGTACTTC. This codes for CASSLGYEQYF.

CDR3: CASMSRTLRNQETQYF. In DNA form, the CDR3 reads TGTGCCAGCATGAGTCGGACGCTAAGAAACCAAGAGACCCAGTACTTC. V is TRBV7-8 and J is TRBJ2-5; D ambiguous. V was shortened by 7 bases and J by 0 bases, with 18 bases between the two germline ends. The CDR3 length is 16 residues. Germline V gene data show CDR1 as SGHVS and CDR2 as FQNEAQ.

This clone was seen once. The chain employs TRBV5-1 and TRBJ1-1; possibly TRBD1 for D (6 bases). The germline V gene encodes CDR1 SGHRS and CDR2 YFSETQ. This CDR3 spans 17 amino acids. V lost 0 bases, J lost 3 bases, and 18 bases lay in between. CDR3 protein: CASSLAFGGRRDTEAFF. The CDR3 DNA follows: TGCGCCAGCAGCTTGGCTTTCGGGGGGCGCCGGGACACTGAAGCTTTCTTT.

The CDR3 DNA reads as TGCGCCAGCAGCCAAGGTTCGGCGGGCAGCACAGATACGCAGTATTTT. Translated, it gives CASSQGSAGSTDTQYF. V is TRBV4-3 and J is TRBJ2-3; D possibly corresponds to TRBD2 (5 bases). The V and J ends lost 1 base and 0 bases respectively, with 11 bases between them. CDR1 LGHNA and CDR2 YSLEER come from the germline V gene. The CDR3 is 16 amino acids.

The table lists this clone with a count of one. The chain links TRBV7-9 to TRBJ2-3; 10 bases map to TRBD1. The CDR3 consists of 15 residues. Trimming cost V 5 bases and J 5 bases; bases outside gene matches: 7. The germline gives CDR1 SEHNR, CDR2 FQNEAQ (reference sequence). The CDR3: CASSPGTGAGDTQYF. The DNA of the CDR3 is TGTGCCAGCAGCCCGGGGACAGGGGCGGGAGATACGCAGTATTTT.

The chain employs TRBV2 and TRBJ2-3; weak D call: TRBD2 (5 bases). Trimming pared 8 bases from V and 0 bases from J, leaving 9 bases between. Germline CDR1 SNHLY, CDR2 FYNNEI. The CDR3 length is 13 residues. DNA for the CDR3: TGTGCCAGCGTCGGGGAGAGCACAGATACGCAGTATTTT. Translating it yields CASVGESTDTQYF.

CDR3 sequence reads: CASSNVYGYTF. The DNA for the CDR3 is TGTGCCAGCAGTAACGTCTATGGCTACACCTTC. V and J are TRBV6-5 and TRBJ1-2; no reliable D call. The germline V gene has CDR1 MNHEY and CDR2 SVGAGI. Trimming left V 5 bases short and J 4 bases short, with 5 bases between. The CDR3 consists of 11 residues.